This T cell receptor beta chain comes out of a study of shared clonotypes between healthy human individuals. Naivety among CD8 cells was defined by CD45RO negativity and positive CCR7 selection, thereby excluding terminally differentiated effector memory CD45RA+ cells. Donors, healthy HIV-negative adults, lacked recent acute infections or vaccinations. Here immunoSEQ multiplex PCR was the method, and the copy in TCRdb shows in-frame clones only, minus some. This sample has approximately 740,000 clones, with more than 85% found just once. The CDR3 has 13 residues. Germline loops: CDR1 SEHNR, CDR2 FQNEAQ (reference sequence). Trimming cost V 1 base and J 4 bases, with 6 bases left between them.

The rearrangement uses TRBV7-9 and TRBJ2-3; D gene unclear. The specimen was naive CD8+ T cells sorted from blood. This sequence was found in a man under 40 in good health. The CDR3 spells CASSLGVADTQYF. CDR3 in DNA: TGTGCCAGCAGCTTAGGGGTAGCAGATACGCAGTATTTT.